This T cell receptor (beta chain) was recorded in a study of blood T cell repertoires in COVID-19. Study in general: Material from acute and convalescent COVID-19 was sourced from the United States, Italy and Spain.

Per germline, CDR1 SGHRS and CDR2 YFSETQ. V shed 4 bases and J 0 bases; nucleotides not matched to a gene: 12. The CDR3 consists of 18 residues. Under the authors' procedure: Reference gene primer amplification yielded estimated nucleated cell counts. Assay used: immunoSEQ multiplex PCR; TCRdb lists only in-frame clones, some missing. From that table come the V and J calls and clone size; the DNA was used to work out D and trimming. The sample has tens of thousands of clones; 80% to 90% are singletons. The receptor was isolated from a man in his 60s with acute or convalescent COVID-19. Sequencing was performed on peripheral blood. This rearrangement joins TRBV5-1 to TRBJ1-3; 8 positions agree with TRBD1. The CDR3 loop reads CASSPYIRTGSSGNTIYF. The CDR3 nucleotides read TGCGCCAGCAGCCCTTACATCCGGACAGGGAGCTCTGGAAACACCATATATTTT.